The rows below give T cell receptor beta chains drawn from one sample of a study of T cell repertoires and Cas9 in healthy adults. Assay: immunoSEQ multiplex PCR; the TCRdb copy retains only in-frame clones and omits some. Among about 1,500 clones, roughly 93% were seen once, and the ten largest hold approximately 3.6%. The material sequenced was SpCas9-reactive CD4+ effector T cells (CD137+, CD154-, CD25-, CD127+) from PBMCs; culture status not recorded. Receptor source: a human donor in good health. Both conserved end residues are part of each CDR3.

TRBV20-1	CSAREGEGYTF
TRBV7-2	CASSLGGQGFFETQYF
TRBV29-1	CSVEGGSGRSTDTQYF
TRBV7-9	CASSPKDVRSYEQYF
TRBV29-1	CSVRTADPRHYGYTF
TRBV19	CASSPTGFGPLHF
TRBV5-1	CASSMEGHRSYNEQFF
TRBV15	CATSRLNTEAFF
TRBV18	CASSPPRDRGTYEQYF
TRBV28	CASSPGTGLRETQYF
TRBV4-2	CASSQEGLFSYNEQFF
TRBV7-8	CASSRDSDYGYTF
TRBV21-1	CASQGTSGTGELFF
TRBV21-1	CASSKLSSGLPETQYF
TRBV9	CASSFNSRTGTDTQYF
TRBV5-1	CASSSPQETQYF
TRBV7-9	CAIPTETDKNIQYF
TRBV19	CASSRQGAYGYTF
TRBV4-3	CASSQESVVLPGAGIYGYTF
TRBV19	CASTRGAFETQYF
TRBV4-3	CASSHPGQGLETQYF
TRBV5-1	CASSLEQSAYNEQFF
TRBV5-1	CASSPYPGRPKDGYTF
TRBV11-3	CASSSSGGGNYGYTF
TRBV2	CASRAVEVRGIEAFF
TRBV7-9	CASSLGRSIQPQHF
TRBV10-3	CAVTVGPNEQFF
TRBV11-2	CASSTGLQETQYF
TRBV5-1	CASSFRQGANTEAFF
TRBV9	CASSSDLTRNEQFF
TRBV27	CASSPYGSTGGTGYGYTF
TRBV19	CASRLQGQGNTEAFF
TRBV25-1	CASSDVGGDTGELFF
TRBV5-5	CASNKKYSGTGNSYEQYF
TRBV28	CASSSRETQYF
TRBV4-3	CASSQPPSPEKLFF
TRBV7-6	CASSPGLAGIRPDTQYF
TRBV28	CASSYPGQSNQPQHF
TRBV29-1	CSVEDRGRSPQQFF
TRBV6-5	CASSHRNMVDEQFF
TRBV28	CASSLQVRGYTF
TRBV27	CASSPSGGSYNSPLHF
TRBV18	CASSPGRDNEAFF
TRBV14	CASSLSFSWGSEQYF
TRBV11-2	CASSSATGGLYEQYF
TRBV28	CASSSMGQGDETQYF
TRBV28	CASINRGPAGANVLTF
TRBV7-8	CASSLTGGLYTQYF
TRBV7-9	CASSLGGLSSPLHF
TRBV19	CASNHPRESNQPQHF